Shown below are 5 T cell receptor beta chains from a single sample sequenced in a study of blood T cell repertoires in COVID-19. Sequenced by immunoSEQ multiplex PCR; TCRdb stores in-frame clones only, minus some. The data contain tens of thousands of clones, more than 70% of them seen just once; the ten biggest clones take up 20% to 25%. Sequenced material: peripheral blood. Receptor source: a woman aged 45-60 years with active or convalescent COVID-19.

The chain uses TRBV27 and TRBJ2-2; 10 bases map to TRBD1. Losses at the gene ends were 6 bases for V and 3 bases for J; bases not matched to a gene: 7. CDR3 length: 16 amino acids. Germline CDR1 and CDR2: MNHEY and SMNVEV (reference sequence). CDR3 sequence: CASSQDRGTDTGELFF. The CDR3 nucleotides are TGTGCCAGCAGCCAGGACAGGGGGACGGACACCGGGGAGCTGTTTTTT.

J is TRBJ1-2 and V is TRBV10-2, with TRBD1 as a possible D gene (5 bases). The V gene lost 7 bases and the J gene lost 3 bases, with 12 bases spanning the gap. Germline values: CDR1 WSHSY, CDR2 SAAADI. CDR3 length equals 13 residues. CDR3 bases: TGCGCCAGCACCTCCAGGGAGGACTATGGCTACACCTTC. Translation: CASTSREDYGYTF.

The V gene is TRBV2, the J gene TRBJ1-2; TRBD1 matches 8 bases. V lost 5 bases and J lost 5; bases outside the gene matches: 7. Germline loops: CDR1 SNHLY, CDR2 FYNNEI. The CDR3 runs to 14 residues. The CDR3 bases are TGTGCCAGCAGTATACAGGGGGGATGGTATGGCTACACCTTC. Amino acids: CASSIQGGWYGYTF.

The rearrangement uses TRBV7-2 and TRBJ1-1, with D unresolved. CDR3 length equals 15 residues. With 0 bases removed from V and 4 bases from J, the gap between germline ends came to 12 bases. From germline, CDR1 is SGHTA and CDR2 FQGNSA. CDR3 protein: CASSLARTVGTEAFF. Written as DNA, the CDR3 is TGTGCCAGCAGCTTAGCGCGTACGGTTGGCACTGAAGCTTTCTTT.

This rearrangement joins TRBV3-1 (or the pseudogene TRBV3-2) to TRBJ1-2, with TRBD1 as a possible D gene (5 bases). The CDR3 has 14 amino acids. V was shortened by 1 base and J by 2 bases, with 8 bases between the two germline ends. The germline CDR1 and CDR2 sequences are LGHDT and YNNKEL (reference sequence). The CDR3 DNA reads TGTGCCAGCAGCCAAGGTGGGGGGAACTATGGCTACACCTTC. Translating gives CASSQGGGNYGYTF.